Listed here are 3 T cell receptor beta chains from one sample, sequenced in a study of early T cells in non-severe SARS-CoV-2 infection (dated by TCRdb to the early 2020s). Library method: 5' RACE. The sequencing machine was a NextSeq 500. The public reads were run again by TCRdb, first through fastp at Q25 and then through MiXCR, and only productive beta chains were kept. Entries are consolidated by CDR3 protein sequence, retaining the most common genes and DNA. This sample comprises fewer than 65,000 distinct CDR3 sequences, approximately 6.1% of them detected only once. Together, the top ten hold about 3% of the sample. Sequenced here: whole blood, sampled at baseline. The receptors were gathered from an adult who was a healthcare worker with PCR-confirmed SARS-CoV-2 infection or an uninfected control (not recorded which).

The V call is TRBV24-1, the J call TRBJ1-2, with D perhaps TRBD1 (5 bases). Germline V lookup: CDR1 KGHDR, CDR2 SFDVKD. The V end lost 4 bases, the J end lost 4 bases, and 12 bases lay between the germline ends. The CDR3 runs to 14 residues. The CDR3 protein is CATSDPGGSYGYTF. In nucleotides, the CDR3 is TGTGCCACCAGTGACCCTGGGGGATCCTATGGCTACACCTTC.

This clonotype was counted between two and nine times. This chain links TRBV7-6 with TRBJ2-1; D possibly matches TRBD1 or TRBD2 (5 bases each). The CDR3 length is 13 residues. Trimming took 2 bases from V and 8 from J, leaving 10 bases between them. Germline V lookup: CDR1 SGHVS, CDR2 FNYEAQ. The CDR3 region is CASSLTRGDEQFF. For the CDR3, the DNA is TGTGCCAGCAGCTTAACTAGGGGCGATGAGCAGTTCTTC.

This clonotype was counted many times. The genes are TRBV4-1 and TRBJ1-2; 8 bases are a match to TRBD1. CDR1 is MGHRA and CDR2 is YSYEKL in the germline V gene. Unmatched junction bases numbered 9, after V lost 0 bases and J lost 6 bases. The CDR3 covers 16 residues. The DNA of the CDR3 is TGCGCCAGCAGCCAAGAAGTGGGCAGGGGGCAGGATGGCTACACCTTC. Protein: CASSQEVGRGQDGYTF.